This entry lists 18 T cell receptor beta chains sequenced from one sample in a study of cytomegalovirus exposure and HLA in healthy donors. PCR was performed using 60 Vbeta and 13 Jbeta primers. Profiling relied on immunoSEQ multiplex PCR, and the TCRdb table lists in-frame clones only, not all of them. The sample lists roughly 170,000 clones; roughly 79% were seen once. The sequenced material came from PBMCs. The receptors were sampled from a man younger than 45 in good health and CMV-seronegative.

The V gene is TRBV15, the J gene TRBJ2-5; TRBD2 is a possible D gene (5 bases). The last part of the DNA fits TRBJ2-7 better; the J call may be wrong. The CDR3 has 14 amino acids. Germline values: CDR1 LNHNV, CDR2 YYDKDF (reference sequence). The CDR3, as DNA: TGTGCCACCAGCAGAGAACGGGGTACCTACGAGCAGTACTTC. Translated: CATSRERGTYEQYF.

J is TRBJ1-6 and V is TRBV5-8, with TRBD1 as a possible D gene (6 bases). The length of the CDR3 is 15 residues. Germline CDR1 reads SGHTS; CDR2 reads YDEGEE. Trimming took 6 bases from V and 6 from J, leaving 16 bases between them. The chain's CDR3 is CASTKGGVPNSPLHF. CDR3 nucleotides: TGTGCCAGCACTAAAGGGGGGGTACCTAATTCACCCCTCCACTTT.

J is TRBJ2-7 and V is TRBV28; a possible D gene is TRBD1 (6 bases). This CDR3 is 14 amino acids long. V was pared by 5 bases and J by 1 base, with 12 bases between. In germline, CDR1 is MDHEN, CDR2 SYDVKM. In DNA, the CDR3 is TGTGCCAGCAGTCGGACAGACTCATCCTACGAGCAGTACTTC. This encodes CASSRTDSSYEQYF.

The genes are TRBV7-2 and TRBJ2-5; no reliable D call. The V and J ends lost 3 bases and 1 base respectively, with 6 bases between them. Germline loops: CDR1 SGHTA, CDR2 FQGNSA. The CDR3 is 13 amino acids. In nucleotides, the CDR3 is TGTGCCAGCAGCTTGGGCCCCCAAGAGACCCAGTACTTC. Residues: CASSLGPQETQYF. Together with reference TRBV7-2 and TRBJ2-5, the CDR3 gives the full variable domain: GAGVSQSPSNKVTEKGKDVELRCDPISGHTALYWYRQSLGQGLEFLIYFQGNSAPDKSGLPSDRFSAERTGGSVSTLTIQRTQQEDSAVYLCASSLGPQETQYFGPGTRLLVL.

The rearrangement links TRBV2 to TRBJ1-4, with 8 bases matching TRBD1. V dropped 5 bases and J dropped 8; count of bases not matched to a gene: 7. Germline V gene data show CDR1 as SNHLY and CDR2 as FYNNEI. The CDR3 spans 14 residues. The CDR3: CASSRQGIEEKLFF. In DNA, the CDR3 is TGTGCCAGCAGTAGACAGGGGATTGAGGAAAAACTGTTTTTT.

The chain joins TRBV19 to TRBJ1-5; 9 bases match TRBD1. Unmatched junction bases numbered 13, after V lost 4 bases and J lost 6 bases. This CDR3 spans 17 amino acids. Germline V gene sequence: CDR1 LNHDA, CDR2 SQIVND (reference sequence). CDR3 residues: CASSKDRGAGVGQPQHF. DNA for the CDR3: TGTGCCAGTAGTAAGGACAGGGGCGCTGGTGTTGGTCAGCCCCAGCATTTT.

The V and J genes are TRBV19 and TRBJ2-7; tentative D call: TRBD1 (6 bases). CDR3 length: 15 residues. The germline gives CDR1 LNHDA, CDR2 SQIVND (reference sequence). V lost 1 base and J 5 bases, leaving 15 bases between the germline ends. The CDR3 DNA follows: TGTGCCAGTAGTATAGTGCGGCAGGGGCGGGACGAGCAGTACTTC. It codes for CASSIVRQGRDEQYF.

The chain's CDR3 is CARSCSTGAVDTEAFF. CDR3 DNA: TGTGCCAGAAGCTGCAGCACAGGGGCGGTCGACACTGAAGCTTTCTTT. This sequence joins TRBV5-3 and TRBJ1-1; 7 positions match TRBD1. TRBV5-3 is identified as an open reading frame with a role that is uncertain. This CDR3 is built from 16 residues. V lost 3 bases and J lost 3; bases outside the gene matches: 11.

The CDR3 DNA follows: TGCGCCAGCAGTGAGTCTAGGAAGGGACTAGCGGGAGAGTTTCGGTTGGACATTCAGTACTTC. Protein: CASSESRKGLAGEFRLDIQYF. The chain links TRBV10-2 to TRBJ2-4, with 14 bases that match TRBD2. CDR1 WSHSY and CDR2 SAAADI come from the germline V gene. V shed 0 bases and J 8 bases; nucleotides not matched to a gene: 18. The CDR3 totals 21 residues.

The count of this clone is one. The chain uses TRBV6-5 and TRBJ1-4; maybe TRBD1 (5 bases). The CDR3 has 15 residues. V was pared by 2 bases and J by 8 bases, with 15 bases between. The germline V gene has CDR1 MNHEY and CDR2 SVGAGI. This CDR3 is CASSYGALRGEKLFF. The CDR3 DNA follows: TGTGCCAGCAGTTACGGAGCGCTCCGGGGGGAAAAACTGTTTTTT.

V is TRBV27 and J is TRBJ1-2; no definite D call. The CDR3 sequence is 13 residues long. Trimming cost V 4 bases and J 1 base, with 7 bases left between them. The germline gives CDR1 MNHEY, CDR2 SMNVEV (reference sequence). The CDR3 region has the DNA TGTGCCAGCAGTTCTCGGGTTAACTATGGCTACACCTTC. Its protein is CASSSRVNYGYTF.

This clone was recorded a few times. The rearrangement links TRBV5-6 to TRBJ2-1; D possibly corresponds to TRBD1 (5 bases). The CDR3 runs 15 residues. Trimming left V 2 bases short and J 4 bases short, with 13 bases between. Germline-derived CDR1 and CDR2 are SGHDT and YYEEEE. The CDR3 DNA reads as TGTGCCAGCAGCTTAAAGGACACCTCTTACAATGAGCAGTTCTTC. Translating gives CASSLKDTSYNEQFF.

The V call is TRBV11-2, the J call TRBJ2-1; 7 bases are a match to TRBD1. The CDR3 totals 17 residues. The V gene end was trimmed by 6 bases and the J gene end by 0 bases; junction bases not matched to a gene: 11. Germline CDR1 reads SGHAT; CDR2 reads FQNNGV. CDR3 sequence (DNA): TGTGCCAGCAGACCTATCACAGGGGTGAGCTCCTACAATGAGCAGTTCTTC. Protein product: CASRPITGVSSYNEQFF.

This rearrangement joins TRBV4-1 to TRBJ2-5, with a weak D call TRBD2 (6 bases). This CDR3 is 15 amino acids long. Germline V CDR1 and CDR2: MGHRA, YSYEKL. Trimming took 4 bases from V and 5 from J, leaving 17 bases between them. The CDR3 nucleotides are TGCGCCAGCAGCCCCTCGGGGGACCCACGGGAGACCCAGTACTTC. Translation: CASSPSGDPRETQYF.

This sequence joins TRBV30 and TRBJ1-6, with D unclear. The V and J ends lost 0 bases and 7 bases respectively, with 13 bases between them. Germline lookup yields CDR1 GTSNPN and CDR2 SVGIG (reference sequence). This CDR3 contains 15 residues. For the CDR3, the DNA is TGTGCCTGGAGTGTAGTGTCCGCGGGGAATTCACCCCTCCACTTT. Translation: CAWSVVSAGNSPLHF. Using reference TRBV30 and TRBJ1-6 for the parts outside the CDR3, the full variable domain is SQTIHQWPATLVQPVGSPLSLECTVEGTSNPNLYWYRQAAGRGLQLLFYSVGIGQISSEVPQNLSASRPQDRQFILSSKKLLLSDSGFYLCAWSVVSAGNSPLHFGNGTRLTVT.

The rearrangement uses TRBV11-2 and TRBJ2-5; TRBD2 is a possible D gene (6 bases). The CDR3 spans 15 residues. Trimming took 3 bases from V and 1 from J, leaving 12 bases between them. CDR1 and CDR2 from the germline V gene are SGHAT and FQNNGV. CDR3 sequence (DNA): TGTGCCAGCAGCTTGGGGCGGGGTTTCCAAGAGACCCAGTACTTC. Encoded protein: CASSLGRGFQETQYF.

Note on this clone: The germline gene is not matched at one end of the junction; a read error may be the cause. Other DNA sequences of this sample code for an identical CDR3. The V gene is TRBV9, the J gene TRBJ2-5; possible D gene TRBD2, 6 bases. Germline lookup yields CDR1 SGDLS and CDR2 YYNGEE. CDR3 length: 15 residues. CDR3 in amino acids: CASSGRDWGEETQYF. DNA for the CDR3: TGTGCCAGCAGCGGCCGGGACTGGGGAGAGGAGACCCAATACTTC.

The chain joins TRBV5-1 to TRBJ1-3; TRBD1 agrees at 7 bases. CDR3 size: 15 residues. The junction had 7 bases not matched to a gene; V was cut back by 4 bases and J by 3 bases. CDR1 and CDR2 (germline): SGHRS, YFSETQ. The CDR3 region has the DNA TGCGCCAGCAGCCCCGAGGGGGCAAGTGGAAACACCATATATTTT. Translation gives CASSPEGASGNTIYF.